These 28 T cell receptor beta chains came from one sample sequenced in a study of T cell responses to AZD1222 COVID-19 vaccine. The assay was immunoSEQ multiplex PCR, and TCRdb's table has in-frame clones only and misses some. The table shows some 110,000 clones, with around 88% occurring only once. The sequencing used peripheral blood, collected 28 days after the second AZD1222 dose. The receptors were gathered from an adult who received the AZD1222 COVID-19 vaccine.

The chain has TRBV4-1 and TRBJ1-5, with a possible D match to TRBD1 (5 bases). Germline CDR1 is MGHRA and CDR2 is YSYEKL. V lost 0 bases to trimming and J lost 5 bases, with 11 bases between them. CDR3 length equals 15 residues. CDR3 amino acids: CASSQDPGVYQPQHF. Written as DNA, the CDR3 is TGCGCCAGCAGCCAAGATCCGGGGGTTTATCAGCCCCAGCATTTT.

The rearrangement links TRBV4-2 to TRBJ2-7, with D possibly TRBD2 on 7 matching bases. The CDR3 is 16 amino acids. The V end lost 0 bases, the J end lost 5 bases, and 17 bases lay between the germline ends. Germline-derived CDR1 and CDR2 are LGHNA and YNFKEQ. The CDR3 sequence: CASSQDRGAGSNEQYF. The CDR3, as DNA: TGTGCCAGCAGCCAAGATCGGGGGGCAGGCTCTAACGAGCAGTACTTC.

This chain links TRBV4-1 with TRBJ2-5; D uncertain. CDR3 length: 15 amino acids. Per germline, CDR1 MGHRA and CDR2 YSYEKL. Trimming took off 3 bases at V and 5 bases at J, with 16 bases between the two ends. CDR3 sequence: CASSHPRPAPETQYF. The DNA of the CDR3 is TGCGCCAGCAGCCACCCCCGCCCTGCTCCGGAGACCCAGTACTTC.

The rearrangement joins TRBV18 to TRBJ2-1; D remains ambiguous. The CDR3 loop spans 14 amino acids. V was clipped by 4 bases and J by 8 bases, with 15 bases between them. CDR1 is KGHSH and CDR2 is LQKENI in the germline V gene. The CDR3 protein is CASSRRYRSDEQFF. The CDR3 nucleotides read TGTGCCAGCTCACGACGTTATCGATCCGATGAGCAGTTCTTC.

The genes are TRBV5-5 and TRBJ2-3; tentatively, D is TRBD1 or TRBD2 (5 bases each). CDR1 is SGHKS and CDR2 is YYEKEE in the germline V gene (reference sequence). The V end lost 4 bases, the J end lost 0 bases, and 21 bases lay between the germline ends. CDR3 length: 18 residues. This CDR3 reads CASSPGSSGTPSTDTQYF. In DNA form, the CDR3 reads TGTGCCAGCAGCCCGGGATCATCCGGGACCCCGAGCACAGATACGCAGTATTTT.

V gene TRBV6-1 combines with J gene TRBJ1-6; tentatively, D is TRBD1 (5 bases). Germline assignment: CDR1 MNHNS and CDR2 SASEGT. With 0 bases removed from V and 3 bases from J, the gap between germline ends came to 6 bases. The CDR3 totals 15 residues. DNA for the CDR3: TGTGCCAGCAGTGAAGCGGGGGGCTATAATTCACCCCTCCACTTT. Translating gives CASSEAGGYNSPLHF.

This chain links TRBV29-1 with TRBJ2-7, with D perhaps matching TRBD2 (6 bases). In germline, CDR1 is SQVTM, CDR2 ANQGSEA. This CDR3 region has 14 residues. V dropped 0 bases and J dropped 2 bases, with 11 bases sitting between them. CDR3 region: CSVEDRRGPYEQYF. The CDR3 bases are TGCAGCGTTGAAGATCGGCGGGGTCCCTACGAGCAGTACTTC.

This sequence joins TRBV2 and TRBJ2-5; D is unclear. CDR1 is SNHLY, CDR2 FYNNEI, per germline. This CDR3 is built from 10 residues. V shed 7 bases and J shed 0 bases, with 0 bases lying between them. The CDR3 loop reads CASNQETQYF. CDR3 coding DNA: TGTGCCAGCAACCAAGAGACCCAGTACTTC.

The chain carries TRBV7-9 and TRBJ1-1; TRBD1 is a possible D gene (5 bases). Germline V gene lookup returns CDR1 SEHNR and CDR2 FQNEAQ (reference sequence). This CDR3 has 13 residues. V shed 5 bases and J shed 6 bases, with 13 bases lying between them. CDR3 sequence reads: CASSVRGTSEAFF. CDR3 DNA sequence: TGTGCCAGCAGCGTGCGGGGCACCTCTGAAGCTTTCTTT.

The V call is TRBV29-1, the J call TRBJ1-2; weak D call: TRBD1 (5 bases). Between the trimmed V and J ends, which lost 1 base and 6 bases, there was a span of 12 bases. The V gene's germline CDR1 is SQVTM and CDR2 ANQGSEA. The CDR3 covers 13 residues. The CDR3 region is CSVEGVGAHGYTF. DNA for the CDR3: TGCAGCGTTGAAGGCGTAGGGGCGCATGGCTACACCTTC.

This chain joins TRBV6-2 or TRBV6-3 and TRBJ2-2; D is ambiguous. Germline CDR1 and CDR2: MNHEY and SVGEGT. This CDR3 has 15 residues. Trimming cost V 7 bases and J 11 bases, with 23 bases left between them. For the CDR3, the DNA is TGTGCCAGCACCCCCGCCGGGTCCGAAGTAGGAGAGCTGTTTTTT. This translates into CASTPAGSEVGELFF.

DNA of the CDR3: TGTGCCAGCAGCCATACCGAGTATATTAGGGTCCATAGCAATCAGCCCCAGCATTTT. Its protein product is CASSHTEYIRVHSNQPQHF. The genes are TRBV11-3 and TRBJ1-5; D ambiguous. Germline lookup yields CDR1 SGHNT and CDR2 YENEEA. The V end was cut by 5 bases, the J end by 0 bases, with 23 bases between. This CDR3 comprises 19 residues.

This rearrangement joins TRBV4-1 to TRBJ1-1; D uncertain. The CDR3 loop spans 15 amino acids. The V end was cut by 0 bases, the J end by 1 base, with 9 bases between. Germline V gene sequence: CDR1 MGHRA, CDR2 YSYEKL. CDR3 residues: CASSQDGRTNTEAFF. The CDR3 DNA sequence: TGCGCCAGCAGCCAAGATGGCAGGACGAACACTGAAGCTTTCTTT.

V is TRBV2 and J is TRBJ2-7, with D hard to call. The CDR3 is 14 amino acids. V lost 4 bases to trimming and J lost 0 bases, with 10 bases between them. Germline loops: CDR1 SNHLY, CDR2 FYNNEI. CDR3 coding DNA: TGTGCCAGCAGTGCCGAGATCTACTCCTACGAGCAGTACTTC. Translating gives CASSAEIYSYEQYF.

This clone was seen a handful of times. The chain recombines TRBV14 with TRBJ1-1, with D possibly matching TRBD1 (5 bases). The CDR3 runs to 16 residues. Germline values: CDR1 SGHDN, CDR2 FVKESK. V was shortened by 0 bases and J by 1 base, with 12 bases between the two germline ends. CDR3 sequence reads: CASSQDGGPRNTEAFF. In DNA, the CDR3 is TGTGCCAGCAGCCAAGATGGGGGACCTCGGAACACTGAAGCTTTCTTT.

This chain links TRBV4-1 with TRBJ2-7; 8 nucleotides align to TRBD2. CDR1 and CDR2 (germline): MGHRA, YSYEKL. Trimming at V came to 1 base and at J to 4 bases, leaving 9 bases not matched to a gene. The CDR3 is 16 residues long. Here the CDR3 reads CASSQGVSGVGYEQYF. DNA of the CDR3: TGCGCCAGCAGCCAAGGCGTTAGCGGGGTCGGGTACGAGCAGTACTTC.

The chain links TRBV7-6 to TRBJ2-2; TRBD2 aligns across 15 bases. Germline CDR1 and CDR2: SGHVS and FNYEAQ. Germline trimming cut 10 bases from V and 5 bases from J; bases unmatched to any gene: 14. The CDR3 loop spans 18 amino acids. CDR3 DNA sequence: TGTGCCACCACTCCCGGACTAGCGGGGGGGCCTGGGACCGGGGAGCTGTTTTTT. Translation: CATTPGLAGGPGTGELFF.

The CDR3 spells CASSTGGLQPQHF. The CDR3 nucleotides read TGTGCCAGTAGCACAGGGGGCCTTCAGCCCCAGCATTTT. The rearrangement uses TRBV19 and TRBJ1-5, with TRBD1 identical over 9 bases. The CDR3 is 13 residues long. The germline CDR1 and CDR2 sequences are LNHDA and SQIVND (reference sequence). V trimming: 6 bases; J trimming: 6 bases; junction bases outside the gene matches: 3.

The chain uses TRBV30 and TRBJ1-1; no clear D gene. CDR1 GTSNPN and CDR2 SVGIG come from the germline V gene (reference sequence). The CDR3 is made up of 15 amino acids. The V and J ends lost 2 bases and 1 base respectively, with 14 bases between them. CDR3 loop: CAWSPRVGGNTEAFF. CDR3 DNA sequence: TGTGCCTGGAGTCCGAGGGTTGGAGGGAACACTGAAGCTTTCTTT.

This chain uses TRBV10-3 with TRBJ2-7; perhaps TRBD2 as D (5 bases). V was trimmed by 2 bases and J by 6 bases, leaving 5 bases between them. Germline V gives CDR1 ENHRY, CDR2 SYGVKD. The CDR3 runs to 11 residues. The CDR3 DNA reads as TGTGCCATCAGTGAGACTAGCGAGCAGTACTTC. Residues: CAISETSEQYF.

Notes on this clone: The same CDR3 also results from other DNA sequences found in this sample. This sequence joins TRBV7-9 and TRBJ1-6; no clear D. The length of the CDR3 is 13 residues. Per germline, CDR1 SEHNR and CDR2 FQNEAQ (reference sequence). Trimming shortened V by 1 base and J by 7 bases, and 5 bases separated the two germline ends. The CDR3 nucleotides read TGTGCCAGCAGCTTAGGGGGAAATTCACCCCTCCACTTT. Protein: CASSLGGNSPLHF.

This chain links TRBV11-3 with TRBJ2-2; 7 bases are shared with TRBD1. With V trimmed by 1 base and J by 1 base, 9 bases remained unmatched. This CDR3 has 18 residues. Germline V gene data show CDR1 as SGHNT and CDR2 as YENEEA. The CDR3 loop reads CASSLGISAGGNTGELFF. As DNA, the CDR3 is TGTGCCAGCAGCTTAGGGATCTCGGCAGGGGGGAACACCGGGGAGCTGTTTTTT.

A few counts support this clone. The chain carries TRBV11-2 and TRBJ2-7, with 10 bases that match TRBD2. Losses at the gene ends were 5 bases for V and 6 bases for J; bases not matched to a gene: 22. The CDR3 extends over 19 amino acids. Per the germline V gene, CDR1 is SGHAT and CDR2 is FQNNGV. The CDR3 DNA follows: TGTGCCAGCAGCGATTCGGCAATTTTTGCACTAGCGGGAAAAGGCGAGCAGTACTTC. Its protein product is CASSDSAIFALAGKGEQYF.

The chain joins TRBV6-6 to TRBJ2-3; D unclear. This CDR3 is built from 12 residues. With 5 bases removed from V and 7 bases from J, the gap between germline ends came to 10 bases. Germline lookup yields CDR1 MNHNY and CDR2 SVGAGI (reference sequence). The CDR3 sequence is CASSTPGNTQYF. The CDR3 DNA sequence: TGTGCCAGCAGTACACCGGGCAATACGCAGTATTTT.

This clone was recorded once. V gene TRBV5-1 combines with J gene TRBJ2-7; the D gene is possibly TRBD1 (5 bases). V lost 0 bases, J lost 9 bases, and 19 bases lay in between. The CDR3 covers 15 residues. Per germline, CDR1 SGHRS and CDR2 YFSETQ. CDR3 bases: TGCGCCAGCAGCTTGGAAGGTGAAGGGATAAGGGGGCAGTACTTC. Its translation is CASSLEGEGIRGQYF.

The V gene is TRBV18, the J gene TRBJ2-2; 7 bases fit TRBD1. Germline loops: CDR1 KGHSH, CDR2 LQKENI. CDR3 size: 14 residues. V lost 4 bases to trimming and J lost 1 base; unmatched junction nucleotides: 0. The CDR3 protein is CASSRDRNTGELFF. The CDR3 bases are TGTGCCAGCTCACGGGACAGGAACACCGGGGAGCTGTTTTTT. The variable domain in full, with the rest retrieved from reference TRBV18 and TRBJ2-2, is NAGVMQNPRHLVRRRGQEARLRCSPMKGHSHVYWYRQLPEEGLKFMVYLQKENIIDESGMPKERFSAEFPKEGPSILRIQQVVRGDSAAYFCASSRDRNTGELFFGEGSRLTVL.

The chain employs TRBV6-1 and TRBJ2-5; D gene unclear. V was trimmed by 2 bases and J by 3 bases, leaving 10 bases between them. Germline assignment: CDR1 MNHNS and CDR2 SASEGT. The CDR3 runs 14 residues. This CDR3 is CASSETSIKETQYF. The CDR3 DNA follows: TGTGCCAGCAGTGAAACATCGATTAAAGAGACCCAGTACTTC.

This clone was detected only a few times. The rearrangement links TRBV10-1 to TRBJ1-6, with D tentatively TRBD1 (6 bases). V gave up 6 bases and J gave up 0 bases, with 18 bases separating them. The CDR3 length is 18 residues. CDR1 and CDR2 from the germline V gene are WNHNN and SYGVQD (reference sequence). This CDR3 reads CASSDSRQASSYNSPLHF. CDR3 coding DNA: TGCGCCAGCAGCGATTCCCGACAGGCAAGCTCCTATAATTCACCCCTCCACTTT.